This is a list of T cell receptor beta chains from one sample in a study of T-cell reconstitution after alpha-beta-depleted transplantation in children. TCRdb analysed the PCR reads with MiXCR anew, one entry per CDR3 protein. The sample shows about 640,000 distinct CDR3 sequences, 16% of them seen only once. The sequencing used PBMCs from the stem cell graft donor, collected from the stem cell graft. Every receptor here comes from a human donor who donated a stem cell graft to a child with acute myeloid leukemia. CDR3s include the opening cysteine and the closing phenylalanine or tryptophan. A D gene is named only where the DNA matches it firmly. Expanded clones are given a class, and other clones once, few, many or no size at all.

d_call	v_call	j_call	clone_size	cdr3_aa	cdr3_nt
.	TRBV7-2	TRBJ2-2	many	CASSPGVGTTGELFF	TGTGCCAGCAGCCCGGGCGTAGGGACTACCGGGGAGCTGTTTTTT
TRBD1	TRBV28	TRBJ2-6	few	CASSSTGSGANVLTF	TGTGCCAGCAGTTCGACAGGGTCCGGGGCCAACGTCCTGACTTTC
.	TRBV12-3/TRBV12-4	TRBJ2-2	many	CASKRRGEENTGELFF	TGTGCCAGCAAGAGGAGGGGGGAGGAGAACACCGGGGAGCTGTTTTTT
.	TRBV20-1	TRBJ2-3	many	CSASTWGPRTDTQYF	TGCAGTGCTAGTACGTGGGGACCACGCACAGATACGCAGTATTTT
.	TRBV6-1	TRBJ2-5	.	CASSEATLRGRQETQYF	TGTGCCAGCAGTGAAGCGACGCTCAGAGGAAGGCAAGAGACCCAGTACTTC
TRBD2	TRBV7-8	TRBJ2-2	.	CASSVSGGAVGELFF	TGTGCCAGCAGCGTGAGCGGGGGGGCAGTCGGGGAGCTGTTTTTT
TRBD2	TRBV20-1	TRBJ2-5	many	CSANLAGGRETQYF	TGCAGTGCTAATTTAGCGGGGGGGCGGGAGACCCAGTACTTC
.	TRBV12-3/TRBV12-4	TRBJ2-3	few	CASRPPAGSITDTQYF	TGTGCCAGCAGACCTCCGGCAGGGTCCATCACAGATACGCAGTATTTT
.	TRBV7-2	TRBJ2-5	few	CASSSQGSKLGETQYF	TGTGCCAGCAGCTCGCAGGGATCTAAGCTCGGAGAGACCCAGTACTTC
.	TRBV18	TRBJ1-2	.	CASSPEGAQNYGYTF	TGTGCCAGCTCACCGGAAGGGGCCCAGAACTATGGCTACACCTTC